This T cell receptor (beta chain) is from a study of CD8 T cells in ankylosing spondylitis. Whole-study results and caveats: In ankylosing spondylitis blood, a motif of eight highly homologous TCR beta variants appeared characteristic. Enrichment of disease-linked clones was reportedly significant in matched ankylosing spondylitis synovial fluid. The authors found the disease-linked clones to be CD8+ and relatively rare in peripheral blood. Before this, some motif variants had been reported in reactive arthritis synovial fluid and blood.

The germline gives CDR1 SGHRS, CDR2 YFSETQ. Trimming took 4 bases from V and 4 from J, leaving 19 bases between them. The CDR3 runs 16 residues. Quantitative 5'-RACE with molecular barcodes produced the TCR beta libraries. Using its own MiXCR run on the 5' RACE reads, TCRdb lists one record per CDR3 protein. The table has about 330,000 distinct CDR3 sequences, less than 10% seen once. About this clonotype itself: What it binds is unknown.

The chain combines TRBV5-1 with TRBJ2-3, with a possible D match to TRBD2 (6 bases). The clonotype originates from a male donor with ankylosing spondylitis. The material sequenced was blood, either unsorted or a sorted T cell fraction (not recorded which). The CDR3 region is CASSLGGSQAADTQYF. CDR3 nucleotides: TGCGCCAGCAGCCTGGGAGGAAGTCAGGCAGCAGATACGCAGTATTTT.